The sequence of this T cell receptor beta chain was determined in a study of blood T cell repertoires in COVID-19. CDR1 is SGDLS, CDR2 YYNGEE, per germline. The CDR3 runs 15 residues. Trimming removed 0 bases from V and 8 bases from J; junction bases left unmatched: 5. In the source study's methods: Estimated nucleated cell counts came from reference gene primer amplification. TCRdb's copy holds only in-frame clones and misses some; the assay was immunoSEQ multiplex PCR. That table furnishes V, J and clone size, whereas the DNA furnished D and trimming. The data hold roughly 70,000 clones, with 85% to 90% observed a single time.

Sample: peripheral blood. This chain joins TRBV9 and TRBJ2-1; 10 nucleotides agree with TRBD2. This clonotype originated in a woman older than 75 with active COVID-19. The CDR3, as DNA: TGTGCCAGCAGCGTAGCCAGCGGGAGGGCCGATGAGCAGTTCTTC. This sequence encodes CASSVASGRADEQFF.